Listed below are T cell receptor beta chains from one sample, sequenced in a study of T cells in narcolepsy. Profiling relied on immunoSEQ multiplex PCR, and the TCRdb table lists in-frame clones only, not all of them. Here the sample spans around 30,000 clones, less than 90% being singletons. What was sequenced was CD45RA- memory CD4+ T cells from PBMCs. The receptors shown here come from a human donor with narcolepsy. Each CDR3 is given with its conserved first and last residue. D genes are given only for firm matches. Part of the rows lack a size; the others show once, few, many or a class for expanded clones.

DNA: TGTGCCAGCAGGCGGGACAGGGACGCTGGCTACACCTTC
CDR3: CASRRDRDAGYTF
J: TRBJ1-2
length: 13
V: TRBV6-5
size: once
D: TRBD1

DNA: TGCAGCGTCTTAGGGACCTCAGGGGTGAACACTGAAGCTTTCTTT
CDR3: CSVLGTSGVNTEAFF
J: TRBJ1-1
length: 15
V: TRBV29-1
size: .
D: .

DNA: TGCGCCAGCCCGGATCCGGGCCAGTACTTC
CDR3: CASPDPGQYF
J: TRBJ2-5
length: 10
V: TRBV10-1
size: .
D: .

DNA: TGTGCCAGTAGTATGGAGGACTCCCCCTACGAGCAGTACTTC
CDR3: CASSMEDSPYEQYF
J: TRBJ2-7
length: 14
V: TRBV19
size: .
D: .

DNA: TGCGCCATCAGGGGCCTCGGAAACACCATATATTTT
CDR3: CAIRGLGNTIYF
J: TRBJ1-3
length: 12
V: TRBV4-1
size: .
D: .

DNA: TGTGCCAGCAGTTACGCGGGGGGCTACAATGAGCAGTTCTTC
CDR3: CASSYAGGYNEQFF
J: TRBJ2-1
length: 14
V: TRBV6-5
size: .
D: TRBD2

DNA: TGCGCCAGCAGCTTGGAGAGGGGGGTAAATTCACCCCTCCACTTT
CDR3: CASSLERGVNSPLHF
J: TRBJ1-6
length: 15
V: TRBV5-1
size: .
D: .

DNA: TGTGCCAGTAGTATACCATTTGGGGGCACAGATACGCAGTATTTT
CDR3: CASSIPFGGTDTQYF
J: TRBJ2-3
length: 15
V: TRBV19
size: .
D: .

DNA: TGCGCCAGCAGTCCCGACCTCGCCTGGGAAAACACCATATATTTT
CDR3: CASSPDLAWENTIYF
J: TRBJ1-3
length: 15
V: TRBV10-2
size: .
D: .

DNA: TGTGCCAGCAGCTTCGACAGTTACGAGCAGTACTTC
CDR3: CASSFDSYEQYF
J: TRBJ2-7
length: 12
V: TRBV5-4
size: .
D: .

DNA: TGTGCCAGCAGCTGGTCTTCGGGGGCGGGTTCCTACAATGAGCAGTTCTTC
CDR3: CASSWSSGAGSYNEQFF
J: TRBJ2-1
length: 17
V: TRBV7-3
size: .
D: .

DNA: TGTGCCAGCAGCCGGGTATTGGGAGAGACCCAGTACTTC
CDR3: CASSRVLGETQYF
J: TRBJ2-5
length: 13
V: TRBV4-2
size: .
D: .

DNA: TGTGCCAGCAGCTTAGGTAGCGGGGGTCTGTACAATGAGCAGTTCTTC
CDR3: CASSLGSGGLYNEQFF
J: TRBJ2-1
length: 16
V: TRBV7-2
size: .
D: TRBD2

DNA: TGTGCCACCAGCAGAGTTGGCAGGGGGACATACAATGAGCAGTTCTTC
CDR3: CATSRVGRGTYNEQFF
J: TRBJ2-1
length: 16
V: TRBV15
size: .
D: TRBD1

DNA: TGCGCCAGCAGCTTGAGCGGGGACAACACCGGGGAGCTGTTTTTT
CDR3: CASSLSGDNTGELFF
J: TRBJ2-2
length: 15
V: TRBV5-1
size: .
D: TRBD2

DNA: TGTGCCAGCAGCACCCGGTTGGGGGCTGGCAATCAGCCCCAGCATTTT
CDR3: CASSTRLGAGNQPQHF
J: TRBJ1-5
length: 16
V: TRBV5-6
size: once
D: .

DNA: TGTGCCAGCTCCCTCTTAGGAGGGGGGGTCAACACTGAAGCTTTCTTT
CDR3: CASSLLGGGVNTEAFF
J: TRBJ1-1
length: 16
V: TRBV18
size: .
D: .

DNA: TGTGCCAGCAAGGGACAGTGGGGCAATCAGCCCCAGCATTTT
CDR3: CASKGQWGNQPQHF
J: TRBJ1-5
length: 14
V: TRBV2
size: few
D: TRBD1

DNA: TGCGCCAGCAGCCTGGGACAGATCTCTGGAAACACCATATATTTT
CDR3: CASSLGQISGNTIYF
J: TRBJ1-3
length: 15
V: TRBV5-6
size: .
D: TRBD1

DNA: TGCGCCAGCAGCTTGGGGTGGGAGACTAGCACAGATACGCAGTATTTT
CDR3: CASSLGWETSTDTQYF
J: TRBJ2-3
length: 16
V: TRBV5-1
size: .
D: .

DNA: TGTGCCAGCACAAGACAGCTCCTGGGCACAGATACGCAGTATTTT
CDR3: CASTRQLLGTDTQYF
J: TRBJ2-3
length: 15
V: TRBV2
size: .
D: .

DNA: TGTGCCAGCAGCTCGGGACAGTCGCGGCCCCAGCATTTT
CDR3: CASSSGQSRPQHF
J: TRBJ1-5
length: 13
V: TRBV7-9
size: .
D: TRBD1

DNA: TGTGCCAGCAGCTCCGACATACAGGCCCAGGCCACTGAAGCTTTCTTT
CDR3: CASSSDIQAQATEAFF
J: TRBJ1-1
length: 16
V: TRBV11-1
size: once
D: .

DNA: TGCGCCAGCAGCTTTTCCGGGACTAGAGGCAATGAGCAGTTCTTC
CDR3: CASSFSGTRGNEQFF
J: TRBJ2-1
length: 15
V: TRBV5-1
size: .
D: TRBD2

DNA: TGTGCCAGCAGCATCGCCAGGAACACTGAAGCTTTCTTT
CDR3: CASSIARNTEAFF
J: TRBJ1-1
length: 13
V: TRBV14
size: few
D: .

DNA: TGTGCCAGCTCACCAACGGACTCAGGGTACAATGAGCAGTTCTTC
CDR3: CASSPTDSGYNEQFF
J: TRBJ2-1
length: 15
V: TRBV18
size: .
D: .